This section outlines one TCR beta chain sequence together with its context. What it binds is not known. The sample comes from a study of T cell responses to AZD1222 COVID-19 vaccine. Overall study: Timing groups of about 4 and about 12 weeks for second doses were pooled.

This table comes from immunoSEQ multiplex PCR, and its TCRdb copy is limited to in-frame clones, with some not included. The profile shows approximately 110,000 clones, roughly nine tenths of them singletons. Trimming stripped 4 bases from V and 7 bases from J, with 1 base between. The germline V gene has CDR1 SNHLY and CDR2 FYNNEI. The CDR3 contains 10 residues. General study findings and limits: Most donors were white British and more were female, and clonal diversity was possibly underestimated. There were repertoire samples only from the period after the peak T cell response. Unmutated regions of variants are reportedly targeted by nearly half of spike-specific TCRs.

The genes are TRBV2 and TRBJ2-2; no clear D gene. The sequences come from peripheral blood, collected on day 0 of AZD1222 vaccination. This TCR derives from an adult in good health. CDR3 nucleotide sequence: TGTGCCAGCAGTGGCGGGGAGCTGTTTTTT. As protein: CASSGGELFF.